The TCR beta chain described here comes from a study of regulatory T cells in long-lasting Graves disease. Study findings and constraints: There were preferences for TRBV28, TRBJ1-2 and TRBJ2-5 in persistent disease.

According to the study, TCR beta libraries were built with iRepertoire HTBI primers and CDR3-region Arm-PCR. Each CDR3 protein is one row after TCRdb ran MiXCR on the multiplex PCR reads. The data contain 200,000 to 250,000 distinct CDR3 sequences, 20% to 25% of them seen just once; the ten biggest clones take up approximately 14%. This clonotype was detected many times. What it recognizes is unknown. V lost 5 bases, J lost 8 bases, and 4 bases stayed unmatched. Germline V gives CDR1 SQVTM, CDR2 ANQGSEA. The CDR3 runs to 13 residues. Time point indicated: newly diagnosed GD, antithyroid drugs for less than 3 months. With RNA extracted from PBMCs as input, the TCR library was made.

Sequencing was performed on peripheral blood mononuclear cells (PBMCs), taken at new diagnosis, from a patient treated with antithyroid drugs. The J gene is TRBJ2-1, the V gene TRBV29-1, with 12 bases aligning to TRBD2. The receptor was isolated from a female donor with Graves disease. CDR3 region: CSVTSGGWDEQFF. The DNA for the CDR3 is TGCAGCGTTACTAGCGGGGGGTGGGATGAGCAGTTCTTC.